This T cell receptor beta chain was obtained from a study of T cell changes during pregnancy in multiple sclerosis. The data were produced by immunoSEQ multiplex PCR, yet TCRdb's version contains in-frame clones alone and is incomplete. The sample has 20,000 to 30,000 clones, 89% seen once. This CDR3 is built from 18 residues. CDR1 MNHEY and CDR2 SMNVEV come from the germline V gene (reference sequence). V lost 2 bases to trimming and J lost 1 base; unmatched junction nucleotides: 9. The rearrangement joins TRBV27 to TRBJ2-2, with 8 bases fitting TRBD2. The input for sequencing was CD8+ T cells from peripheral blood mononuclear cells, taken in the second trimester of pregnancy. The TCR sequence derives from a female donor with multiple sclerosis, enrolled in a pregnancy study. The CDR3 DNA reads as TGTGCCAGCAGTTTAAATGGCGGACTAGCTTTGAACACCGGGGAGCTGTTTTTT. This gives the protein CASSLNGGLALNTGELFF.